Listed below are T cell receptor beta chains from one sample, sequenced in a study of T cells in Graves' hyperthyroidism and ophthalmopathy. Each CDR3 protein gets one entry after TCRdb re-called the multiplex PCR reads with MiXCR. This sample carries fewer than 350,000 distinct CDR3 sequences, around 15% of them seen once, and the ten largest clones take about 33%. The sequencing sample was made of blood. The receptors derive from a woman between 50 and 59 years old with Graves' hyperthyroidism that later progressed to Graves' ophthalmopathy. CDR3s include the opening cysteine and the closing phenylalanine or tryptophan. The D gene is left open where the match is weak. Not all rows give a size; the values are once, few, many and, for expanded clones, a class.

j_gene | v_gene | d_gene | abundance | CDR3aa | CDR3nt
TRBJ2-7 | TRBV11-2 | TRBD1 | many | CASRGFGTANYEQYF | TGTGCCAGCAGAGGGTTTGGGACAGCAAACTACGAGCAGTACTTC
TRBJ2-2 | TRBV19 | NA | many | CASSDGELFF | TGTGCCAGTAGTGACGGGGAGCTGTTTTTT
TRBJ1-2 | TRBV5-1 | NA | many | CASGDGGPTYGYTF | TGCGCCAGCGGGGACGGGGGTCCAACCTATGGCTACACCTTC
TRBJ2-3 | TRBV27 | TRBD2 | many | CASSLYGSGVTDTQYF | TGTGCCAGCAGTTTATACGGGAGCGGGGTCACAGATACGCAGTATTTT
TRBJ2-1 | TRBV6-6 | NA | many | CASSYLAGANEQFF | TGTGCCAGCAGTTACTTAGCCGGGGCCAATGAGCAGTTCTTC
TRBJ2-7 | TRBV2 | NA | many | CASSEDSGIGHEQYF | TGTGCCAGCAGTGAAGATAGTGGGATAGGGCACGAGCAGTACTTC
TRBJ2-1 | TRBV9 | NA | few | CASSVYQGSYNEQFF | TGTGCCAGCAGCGTATATCAGGGCTCCTACAATGAGCAGTTCTTC
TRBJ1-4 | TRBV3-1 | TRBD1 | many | CASSRGQGANEKLFF | TGTGCCAGCAGCCGCGGACAGGGGGCGAATGAAAAACTGTTTTTT
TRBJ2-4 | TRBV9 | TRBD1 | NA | CASSAWEPTGDIQYF | TGTGCCAGCAGCGCCTGGGAACCGACAGGGGACATTCAGTACTTC
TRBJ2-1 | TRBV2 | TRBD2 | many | CALHRASGYNEQFF | TGTGCCTTACACAGGGCTAGCGGGTACAATGAGCAGTTCTTC
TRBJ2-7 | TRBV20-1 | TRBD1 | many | CSASGKGQGIHEQYF | TGCAGTGCTAGTGGAAAGGGACAGGGGATCCACGAGCAGTACTTC
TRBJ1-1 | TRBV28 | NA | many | CAGVSTSNTEAFF | TGTGCCGGAGTATCCACGTCGAACACTGAAGCTTTCTTT
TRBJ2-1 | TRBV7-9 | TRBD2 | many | CASSPLWSSGYDEQFF | TGTGCCAGCAGCCCCCTCTGGTCTAGCGGGTACGATGAGCAGTTCTTC
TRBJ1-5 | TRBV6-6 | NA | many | CASSYNRREGQPQHF | TGTGCCAGCAGTTACAACAGGAGGGAAGGTCAGCCCCAGCATTTT
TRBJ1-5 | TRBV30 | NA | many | CAWSVRAPGQPQHF | TGTGCCTGGAGTGTACGGGCACCCGGCCAGCCCCAGCATTTT
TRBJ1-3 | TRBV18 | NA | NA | CASHIMSGNTIYF | TGTGCCAGTCACATAATGTCTGGAAACACCATATATTTT
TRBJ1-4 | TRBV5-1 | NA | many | CASQDSRRDEKLFF | TGCGCCAGCCAGGACAGCCGACGGGATGAAAAACTGTTTTTT
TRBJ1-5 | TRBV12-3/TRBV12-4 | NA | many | CASSKTAGQPQHF | TGTGCCAGCAGTAAGACAGCGGGACAGCCCCAGCATTTT
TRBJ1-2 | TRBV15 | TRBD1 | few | CATSRDPGTEYGYTF | TGTGCCACCAGCAGAGATCCGGGGACAGAGTATGGCTACACCTTC
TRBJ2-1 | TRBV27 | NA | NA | CASSLWGRAQYNEQFF | TGTGCCAGCAGTTTATGGGGAAGGGCCCAATACAATGAGCAGTTCTTC
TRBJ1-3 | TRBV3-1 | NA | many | CASSQLTSGNTIYF | TGTGCCAGCAGCCAACTCACCTCTGGAAACACCATATATTTT
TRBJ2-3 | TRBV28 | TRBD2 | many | CASSPSDLADTDTQYF | TGTGCCAGCAGTCCCTCCGACCTAGCGGATACAGATACGCAGTATTTT